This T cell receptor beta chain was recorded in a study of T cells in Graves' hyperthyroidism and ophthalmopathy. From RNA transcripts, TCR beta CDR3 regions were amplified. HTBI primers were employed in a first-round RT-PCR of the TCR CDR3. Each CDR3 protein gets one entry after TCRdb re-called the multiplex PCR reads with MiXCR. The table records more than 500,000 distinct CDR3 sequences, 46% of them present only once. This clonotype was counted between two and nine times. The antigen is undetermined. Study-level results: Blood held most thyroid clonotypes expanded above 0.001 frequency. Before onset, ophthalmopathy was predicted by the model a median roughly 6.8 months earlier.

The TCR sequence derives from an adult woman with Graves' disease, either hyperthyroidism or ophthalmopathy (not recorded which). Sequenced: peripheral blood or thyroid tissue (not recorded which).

This CDR3 is CASSTRSSTDTQYF. The CDR3 DNA sequence: TGCGCCAGCAGTACACGTTCTAGCACAGATACGCAGTATTTT. V gene TRBV10-1 combines with J gene TRBJ2-3; no clear D. In germline, CDR1 is WNHNN, CDR2 SYGVQD (reference sequence). The CDR3 is 14 amino acids. The V and J ends lost 5 bases and 0 bases respectively, with 9 bases between them.